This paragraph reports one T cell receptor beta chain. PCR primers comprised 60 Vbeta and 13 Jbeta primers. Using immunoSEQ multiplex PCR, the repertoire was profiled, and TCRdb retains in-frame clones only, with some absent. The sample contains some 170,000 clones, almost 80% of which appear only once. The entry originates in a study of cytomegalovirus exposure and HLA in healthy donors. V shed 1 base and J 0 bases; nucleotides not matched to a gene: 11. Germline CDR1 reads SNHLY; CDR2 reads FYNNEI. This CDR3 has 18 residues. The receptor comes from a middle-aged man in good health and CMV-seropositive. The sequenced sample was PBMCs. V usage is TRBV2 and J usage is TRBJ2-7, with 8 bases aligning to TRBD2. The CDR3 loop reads CASSEGQAGGPFSYEQYF. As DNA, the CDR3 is TGTGCCAGCAGTGAAGGTCAGGCGGGAGGCCCCTTCTCCTACGAGCAGTACTTC.